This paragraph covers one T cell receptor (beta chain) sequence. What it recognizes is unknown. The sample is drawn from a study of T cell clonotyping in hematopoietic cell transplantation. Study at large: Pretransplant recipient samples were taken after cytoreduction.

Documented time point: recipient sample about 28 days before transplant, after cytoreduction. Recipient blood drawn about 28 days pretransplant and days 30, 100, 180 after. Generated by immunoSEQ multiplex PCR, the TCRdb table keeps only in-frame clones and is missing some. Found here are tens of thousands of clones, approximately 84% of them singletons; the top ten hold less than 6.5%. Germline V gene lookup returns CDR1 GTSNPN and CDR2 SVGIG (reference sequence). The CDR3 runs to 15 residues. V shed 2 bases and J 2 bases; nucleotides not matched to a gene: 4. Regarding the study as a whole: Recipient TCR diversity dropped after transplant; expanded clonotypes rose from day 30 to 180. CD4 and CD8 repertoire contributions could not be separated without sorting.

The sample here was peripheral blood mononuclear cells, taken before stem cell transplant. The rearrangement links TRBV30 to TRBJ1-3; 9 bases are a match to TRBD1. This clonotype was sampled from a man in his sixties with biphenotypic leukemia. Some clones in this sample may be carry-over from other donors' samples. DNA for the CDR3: TGTGCCTGGAGTTGGACAGGGGCTGCTGGAAACACCATATATTTT. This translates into CAWSWTGAAGNTIYF.